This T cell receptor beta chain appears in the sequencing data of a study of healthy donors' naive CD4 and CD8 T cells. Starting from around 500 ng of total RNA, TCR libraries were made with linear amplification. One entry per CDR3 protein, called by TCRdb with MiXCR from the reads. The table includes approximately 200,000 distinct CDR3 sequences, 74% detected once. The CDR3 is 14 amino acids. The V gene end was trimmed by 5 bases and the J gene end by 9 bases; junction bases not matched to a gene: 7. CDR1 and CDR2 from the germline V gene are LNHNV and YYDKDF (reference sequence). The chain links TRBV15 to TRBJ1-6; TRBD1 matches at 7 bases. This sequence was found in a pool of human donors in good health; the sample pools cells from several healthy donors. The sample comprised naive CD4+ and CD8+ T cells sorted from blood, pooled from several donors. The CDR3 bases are TGTGCCACCAGCCTTTACGACAGGGCTTCACCCCTCCACTTT. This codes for CATSLYDRASPLHF.